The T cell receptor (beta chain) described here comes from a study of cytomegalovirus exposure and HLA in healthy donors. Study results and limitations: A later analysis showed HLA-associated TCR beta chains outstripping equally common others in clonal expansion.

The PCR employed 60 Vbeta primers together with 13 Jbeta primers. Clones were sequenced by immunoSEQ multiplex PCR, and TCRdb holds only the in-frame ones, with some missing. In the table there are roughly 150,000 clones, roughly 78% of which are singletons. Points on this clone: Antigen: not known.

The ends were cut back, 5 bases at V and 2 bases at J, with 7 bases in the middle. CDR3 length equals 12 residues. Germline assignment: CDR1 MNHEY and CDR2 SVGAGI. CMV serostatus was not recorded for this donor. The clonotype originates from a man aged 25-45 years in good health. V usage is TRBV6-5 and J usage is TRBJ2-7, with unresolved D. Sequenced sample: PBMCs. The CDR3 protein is CASSLWPYEQYF. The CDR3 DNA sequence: TGTGCCAGCAGTCTCTGGCCCTACGAGCAGTACTTC.